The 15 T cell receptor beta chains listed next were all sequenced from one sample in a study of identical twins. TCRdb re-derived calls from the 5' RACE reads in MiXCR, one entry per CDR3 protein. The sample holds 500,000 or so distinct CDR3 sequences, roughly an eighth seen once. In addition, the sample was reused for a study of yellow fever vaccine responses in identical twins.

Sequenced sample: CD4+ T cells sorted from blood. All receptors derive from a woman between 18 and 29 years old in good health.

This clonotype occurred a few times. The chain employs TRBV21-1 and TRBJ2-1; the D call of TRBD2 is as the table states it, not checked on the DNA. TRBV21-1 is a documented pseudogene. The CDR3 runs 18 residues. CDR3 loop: CASSPLDSGRGPYNEQFF. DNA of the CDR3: TGTGCCAGCAGCCCCTTAGATAGCGGGAGGGGCCCCTACAATGAGCAGTTCTTC.

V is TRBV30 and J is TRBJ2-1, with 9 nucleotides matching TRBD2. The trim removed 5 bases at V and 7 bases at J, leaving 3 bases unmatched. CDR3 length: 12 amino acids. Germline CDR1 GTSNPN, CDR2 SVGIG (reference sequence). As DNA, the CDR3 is TGTGCCTGGGTAGCGGGAGATAATGAGCAGTTCTTC. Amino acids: CAWVAGDNEQFF.

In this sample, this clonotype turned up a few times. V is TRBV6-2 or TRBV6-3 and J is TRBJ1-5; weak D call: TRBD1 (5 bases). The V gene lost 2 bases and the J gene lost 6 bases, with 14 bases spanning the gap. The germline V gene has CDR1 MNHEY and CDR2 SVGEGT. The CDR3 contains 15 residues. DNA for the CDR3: TGTGCCAGCAGTTACGGCGGGGGAAATGGTCAGCCCCAGCATTTT. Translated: CASSYGGGNGQPQHF.

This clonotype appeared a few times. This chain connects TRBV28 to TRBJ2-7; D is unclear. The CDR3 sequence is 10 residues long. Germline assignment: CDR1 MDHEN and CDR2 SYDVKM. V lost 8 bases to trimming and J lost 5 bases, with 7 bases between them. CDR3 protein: CASSFHEQYF. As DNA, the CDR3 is TGTGCCAGCTCATTTCACGAGCAGTACTTC.

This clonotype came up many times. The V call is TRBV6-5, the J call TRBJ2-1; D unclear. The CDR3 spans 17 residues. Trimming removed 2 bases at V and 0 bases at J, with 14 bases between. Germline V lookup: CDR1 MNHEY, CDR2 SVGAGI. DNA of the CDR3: TGTGCCAGCAGTTACCAATTGGACCACGGCTCCTACAATGAGCAGTTCTTC. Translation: CASSYQLDHGSYNEQFF.

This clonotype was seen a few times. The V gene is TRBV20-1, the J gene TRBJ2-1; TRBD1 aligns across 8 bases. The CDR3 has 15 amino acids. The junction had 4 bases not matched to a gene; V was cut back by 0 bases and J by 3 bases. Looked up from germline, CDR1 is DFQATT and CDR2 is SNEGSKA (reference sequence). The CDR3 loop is CSARDVTGGYNEQFF. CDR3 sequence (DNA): TGCAGTGCTAGAGATGTAACAGGGGGCTACAATGAGCAGTTCTTC.

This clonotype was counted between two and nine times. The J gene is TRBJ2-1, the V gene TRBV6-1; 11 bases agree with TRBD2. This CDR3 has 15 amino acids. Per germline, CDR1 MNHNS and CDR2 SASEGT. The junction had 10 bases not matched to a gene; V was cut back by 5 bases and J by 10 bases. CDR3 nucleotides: TGTGCCAGCAGTACCGGGACTAGCGGTTCTGGGGAGCAGTTCTTC. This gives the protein CASSTGTSGSGEQFF.

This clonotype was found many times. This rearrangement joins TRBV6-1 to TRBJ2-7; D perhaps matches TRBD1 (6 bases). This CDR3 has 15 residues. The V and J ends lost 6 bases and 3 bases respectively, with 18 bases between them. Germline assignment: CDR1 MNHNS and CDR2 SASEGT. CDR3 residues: CASRPRQEINYEQYF. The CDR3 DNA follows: TGTGCCAGCAGGCCCAGACAGGAAATTAACTACGAGCAGTACTTC.

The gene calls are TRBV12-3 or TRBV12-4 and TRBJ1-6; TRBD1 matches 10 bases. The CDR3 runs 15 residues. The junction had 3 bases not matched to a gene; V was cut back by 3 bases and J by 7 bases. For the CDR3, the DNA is TGTGCCAGCAGTTTGACAGGGGGCGAGAATTCACCCCTCCACTTT. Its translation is CASSLTGGENSPLHF.

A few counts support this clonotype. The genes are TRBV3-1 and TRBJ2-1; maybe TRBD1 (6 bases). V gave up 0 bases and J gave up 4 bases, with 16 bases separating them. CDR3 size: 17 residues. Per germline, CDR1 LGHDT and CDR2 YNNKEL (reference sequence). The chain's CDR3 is CASSQERTANWYNEQFF. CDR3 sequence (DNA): TGTGCCAGCAGCCAAGAGAGGACAGCAAATTGGTACAATGAGCAGTTCTTC.

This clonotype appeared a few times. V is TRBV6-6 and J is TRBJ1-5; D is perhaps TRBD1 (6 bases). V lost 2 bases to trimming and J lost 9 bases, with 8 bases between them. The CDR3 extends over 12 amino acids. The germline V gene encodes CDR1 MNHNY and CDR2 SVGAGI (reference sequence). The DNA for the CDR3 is TGTGCCAGCAGTTACCTAGGGGGGCCCCAGCATTTT. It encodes CASSYLGGPQHF.

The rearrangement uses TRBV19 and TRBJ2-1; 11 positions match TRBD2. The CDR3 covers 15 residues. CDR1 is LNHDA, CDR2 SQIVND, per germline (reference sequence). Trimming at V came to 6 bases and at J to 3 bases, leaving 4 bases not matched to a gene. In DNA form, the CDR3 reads TGTGCCAGTAGCAAACTAGCGGGAGTCTACAATGAGCAGTTCTTC. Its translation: CASSKLAGVYNEQFF.

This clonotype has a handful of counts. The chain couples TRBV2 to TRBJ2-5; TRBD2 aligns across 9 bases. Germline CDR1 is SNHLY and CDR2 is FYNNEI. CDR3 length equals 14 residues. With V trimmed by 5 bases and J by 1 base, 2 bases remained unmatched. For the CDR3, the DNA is TGTGCCAGCAGTTGGCGGGAGGGCCAAGAGACCCAGTACTTC. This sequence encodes CASSWREGQETQYF.

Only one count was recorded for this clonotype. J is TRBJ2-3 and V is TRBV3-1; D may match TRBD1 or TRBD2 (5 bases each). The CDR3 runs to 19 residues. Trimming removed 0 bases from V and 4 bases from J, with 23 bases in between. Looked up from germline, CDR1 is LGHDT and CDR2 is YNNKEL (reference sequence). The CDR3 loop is CASSQEGVWGLVGSDTQYF. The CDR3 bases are TGTGCCAGCAGCCAAGAGGGAGTCTGGGGCTTGGTGGGGTCAGATACGCAGTATTTT.

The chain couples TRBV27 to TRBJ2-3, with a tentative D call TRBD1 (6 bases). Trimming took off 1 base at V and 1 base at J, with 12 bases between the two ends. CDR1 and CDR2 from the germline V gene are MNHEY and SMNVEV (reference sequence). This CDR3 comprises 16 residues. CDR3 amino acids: CASSLLGARRTDTQYF. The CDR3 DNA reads TGTGCCAGCAGTTTATTGGGGGCCCGTCGCACAGATACGCAGTATTTT.